One and the same sample provided the 18 T cell receptor beta chains below, sequenced in a study of response to subunit inactivated influenza vaccine. Each CDR3 protein gets one entry after TCRdb re-called the RT-PCR reads with MiXCR. The table includes hundreds of thousands of distinct CDR3 sequences, about 12% detected once. The sequencing used PBMCs from blood, collected on the day of vaccination. Receptors were obtained from a man aged 45 to 65 who received an inactivated influenza vaccine.

The chain carries TRBV6-1 and TRBJ2-7, with TRBD1 as a possible D gene (6 bases). Germline V gives CDR1 MNHNS, CDR2 SASEGT. V shed 8 bases and J shed 0 bases, with 8 bases lying between them. CDR3 length: 12 residues. The CDR3 sequence is CASQGGSYEQYF. DNA for the CDR3: TGTGCCAGCCAAGGGGGCTCCTACGAGCAGTACTTC.

This clonotype was seen ten or more times. This chain links TRBV29-1 with TRBJ2-2, with TRBD1 as a possible D gene (6 bases). CDR3 length: 14 residues. The germline CDR1 and CDR2 sequences are SQVTM and ANQGSEA. Between the trimmed V and J ends, which lost 4 bases and 7 bases, there was a span of 16 bases. The CDR3 protein is CSVANAGAVGELFF. The DNA for the CDR3 is TGCAGCGTTGCTAACGCAGGGGCCGTCGGGGAGCTGTTTTTT.

The J gene is TRBJ1-6, the V gene TRBV4-3, with a weak D call TRBD1 (5 bases). V lost 0 bases and J 9 bases, leaving 12 bases between the germline ends. The CDR3 length is 15 residues. Germline CDR1 LGHNA, CDR2 YSLEER. The CDR3 sequence is CASSQESGAGSPLHF. In DNA, the CDR3 is TGCGCCAGCAGCCAAGAATCCGGGGCGGGTTCACCCCTCCACTTT.

This clonotype occurred a few times. This sequence joins TRBV20-1 and TRBJ1-5; D is ambiguous. Germline V gives CDR1 DFQATT, CDR2 SNEGSKA (reference sequence). The CDR3 runs to 12 residues. Trimming removed 4 bases at V and 4 bases at J, with 8 bases between. CDR3 nucleotide sequence: TGCAGTGCTATCCGAGGGAATCAGCCCCAGCATTTT. Translating it yields CSAIRGNQPQHF.

This clonotype came up many times. The CDR3 is CASSSYIGELFF. For the CDR3, the DNA is TGTGCCAGCAGTTCTTATATCGGGGAGCTGTTTTTT. The chain recombines TRBV12-3 or TRBV12-4 with TRBJ2-2; no definite D call. The V end was cut by 4 bases, the J end by 7 bases, with 7 bases between. This CDR3 region has 12 residues.

This clonotype was recorded a few times. The rearrangement joins TRBV10-3 to TRBJ1-4, with D possibly being TRBD1 (5 bases). This CDR3 has 14 amino acids. Germline lookup yields CDR1 ENHRY and CDR2 SYGVKD. V was clipped by 3 bases and J by 10 bases, with 15 bases between them. In DNA form, the CDR3 reads TGTGCCATCAGTGAAGATGGGGCAAAGACAAAACTGTTTTTT. Translating gives CAISEDGAKTKLFF.

The V call is TRBV7-6, the J call TRBJ2-1; 13 nucleotides match TRBD2. The germline V gene encodes CDR1 SGHVS and CDR2 FNYEAQ. This CDR3 region has 17 residues. V trimming: 1 base; J trimming: 9 bases; junction bases outside the gene matches: 9. This CDR3 reads CASSLEAGTSGKSEQFF. The DNA for the CDR3 is TGTGCCAGCAGCTTAGAGGCCGGGACTAGCGGGAAGTCTGAGCAGTTCTTC.

This clonotype was picked up a small number of times. V is TRBV7-6 and J is TRBJ2-5; D may be TRBD1 or TRBD2 (5 bases each). CDR1 SGHVS and CDR2 FNYEAQ come from the germline V gene. This CDR3 is 14 amino acids long. V lost 1 base and J 5 bases, leaving 11 bases between the germline ends. The CDR3 protein is CASSLVEGPETQYF. CDR3 DNA sequence: TGTGCCAGCAGCTTAGTTGAGGGGCCGGAGACCCAGTACTTC.

The chain carries TRBV20-1 and TRBJ2-5; D not resolved. The CDR3 consists of 11 residues. From germline, CDR1 is DFQATT and CDR2 SNEGSKA (reference sequence). V was trimmed by 7 bases and J by 4 bases, leaving 10 bases between them. The CDR3 DNA reads TGCAGTGTTCAGCGAGGAGAGACCCAGTACTTC. Its protein product is CSVQRGETQYF.

This rearrangement joins TRBV3-1 to TRBJ2-2, with unresolved D. Per germline, CDR1 LGHDT and CDR2 YNNKEL (reference sequence). V lost 0 bases, J lost 6 bases, and 8 bases lay in between. This CDR3 is 14 amino acids long. CDR3 nucleotide sequence: TGTGCCAGCAGCCAAGATACCGGACCCGGGGAGCTGTTTTTT. Amino acid sequence: CASSQDTGPGELFF.

The sample holds a few counts of this clonotype. The chain uses TRBV2 and TRBJ2-2; the match to TRBD2 covers 8 bases. The trim removed 5 bases at V and 7 bases at J, leaving 15 bases unmatched. The CDR3 is 17 amino acids. CDR1 is SNHLY and CDR2 is FYNNEI in the germline V gene. CDR3 sequence: CASSYNPSGSLGGELFF. The CDR3 region has the DNA TGTGCCAGCAGTTATAACCCGAGCGGGAGTTTAGGCGGGGAGCTGTTTTTT. The variable domain in full, with the rest retrieved from reference TRBV2 and TRBJ2-2, is EPEVTQTPSHQVTQMGQEVILRCVPISNHLYFYWYRQILGQKVEFLVSFYNNEISEKSEIFDDQFSVERPDGSNFTLKIRSTKLEDSAMYFCASSYNPSGSLGGELFFGEGSRLTVL.

This clonotype was observed a few times. The CDR3 here is CASSPRASGRAGQFF. The CDR3 DNA follows: TGTGCCAGCAGCCCCAGGGCTAGCGGGAGGGCCGGGCAGTTCTTC. The rearrangement uses TRBV3-1 and TRBJ2-1; 12 bases line up with TRBD2. J was trimmed by 12 bases and V by 4 bases; bases with no gene match: 10. The CDR3 extends over 15 amino acids. CDR1 is LGHDT and CDR2 is YNNKEL in the germline V gene (reference sequence).

This clonotype has more than one count but fewer than ten. The rearrangement uses TRBV7-2 and TRBJ2-7; a possible D gene is TRBD1 (6 bases). The V and J ends lost 2 bases and 3 bases respectively, with 11 bases between them. Germline CDR1 SGHTA, CDR2 FQGNSA. The CDR3 loop spans 14 amino acids. CDR3 region: CASSLQDSFYEQYF. CDR3 coding DNA: TGTGCCAGCAGCTTACAGGACAGCTTCTACGAGCAGTACTTC.

The chain couples TRBV6-5 to TRBJ2-7; TRBD1 might be the D (5 bases). V was cut by 0 bases and J by 3 bases, with 12 bases left in between. This CDR3 has 15 residues. CDR1 and CDR2 from the germline V gene are MNHEY and SVGAGI. The CDR3 spells CASSYSLGQDYEQYF. CDR3 DNA: TGTGCCAGCAGTTACTCCTTGGGGCAGGACTACGAGCAGTACTTC.

This clonotype was detected many times. The chain has TRBV6-1 and TRBJ2-1, with D hard to call. Trimming cost V 0 bases and J 7 bases, with 7 bases left between them. Per the germline V gene, CDR1 is MNHNS and CDR2 is SASEGT. This CDR3 comprises 13 residues. The CDR3 DNA reads as TGTGCCAGCAGTGAAGCGAGTTCGAATGAGCAGTTCTTC. This sequence encodes CASSEASSNEQFF.

The rearrangement links TRBV5-1 to TRBJ2-1, with D perhaps TRBD2 (6 bases). This CDR3 contains 16 residues. The V and J ends lost 5 bases and 4 bases respectively, with 19 bases between them. The germline V gene has CDR1 SGHRS and CDR2 YFSETQ. The CDR3 coding sequence is TGCGCCAGCAGTCTTACGGCGGGGTCCAAGTACAATGAGCAGTTCTTC. This codes for CASSLTAGSKYNEQFF.

V and J are TRBV3-1 and TRBJ2-7, with D possibly matching TRBD2 (6 bases). Looked up from germline, CDR1 is LGHDT and CDR2 is YNNKEL (reference sequence). This CDR3 is built from 13 residues. With 8 bases removed from V and 2 bases from J, the gap between germline ends came to 13 bases. CDR3 amino acids: CASLGLAPYEQYF. The CDR3 DNA reads as TGTGCCAGCCTCGGCCTAGCGCCCTACGAGCAGTACTTC.

This clonotype was seen more than once but under ten times. CDR3 in amino acids: CAISKTGTGNSGANVLTF. Written as DNA, the CDR3 is TGTGCCATCAGCAAAACCGGGACAGGGAACTCTGGGGCCAACGTCCTGACTTTC. The J gene is TRBJ2-6, the V gene TRBV10-3; 9 bases align to TRBD1. Germline V CDR1 and CDR2: ENHRY, SYGVKD. This CDR3 has 18 residues. The J segment lost 0 bases and the V segment lost 6 bases, leaving 9 bases of the junction unmatched.